This record covers a single T cell receptor (beta chain). Antigen: not known. This sample was taken from a study of T-cell memory formation after mild COVID-19. Whole-study findings and limits: Pre-infection memory contained some responding clones, which suggested that cross-reactive memory had joined.

5'RACE, which relied on constant-segment primers, yielded TCR alpha and TCR beta cDNA libraries carrying sample barcodes and UMIs. TCRdb called the 5' RACE reads again in MiXCR, with one record for every CDR3 protein. The table records roughly 110,000 distinct CDR3 sequences, under 15% of them present only once. Germline loops: CDR1 SGHVS, CDR2 FNYEAQ. CDR3 length equals 19 residues. Between the trimmed V and J ends, which lost 1 base and 1 base, there was a span of 23 bases. The receptor comes from an adult woman who had mild COVID-19 (a few samples of this study predate the infection). Cell type and time point are not known. The chain carries TRBV7-6 and TRBJ2-7, with a weak D call TRBD2 (5 bases). The specimen was PBMCs or a T cell subset sorted from them (not recorded which). DNA for the CDR3: TGTGCCAGCAGCTTAGTCCCCTACGCAGGCCCAGGAGGATCCTACGAGCAGTACTTC. Amino acid sequence: CASSLVPYAGPGGSYEQYF.